The rows below give T cell receptor beta chains drawn from one sample of a study of beta chain features in type 1 diabetes. Generated by immunoSEQ multiplex PCR, the TCRdb table keeps only in-frame clones and is missing some. The sample shows under 300,000 clones, 24% of them seen only once. Sequences were obtained from naive CD4+ T cells from blood. Every receptor here comes from a woman between 25 and 40 years old with type 1 diabetes. The CDR3 runs from the conserved cysteine through the conserved F or W. The D gene is left open where the match is weak. A row's size may be missing; if present it is once, few, many or a size class.

CDR3	D	V	J	length	size
CASSGGGHPEAFF	.	TRBV28	TRBJ1-1	13	.
CASSLGGRTPEQYF	.	TRBV7-8	TRBJ2-7	14	.
CSVGGAVTEQFF	.	TRBV29-1	TRBJ2-1	12	.
CASSYRTGAYEQYF	TRBD1	TRBV27	TRBJ2-7	14	few
CASSLGLAGAHYEQYF	TRBD2	TRBV4-2	TRBJ2-7	16	few
CASSLRSETQYF	.	TRBV7-9	TRBJ2-5	12	.
CASSELGRNPYEQYF	.	TRBV25-1	TRBJ2-7	15	few
CATSRGTGPTNTGELFF	TRBD1	TRBV15	TRBJ2-2	17	.
CASSQQQESNYGYTF	.	TRBV4-1	TRBJ1-2	15	few
CSVKRDHRPYEQYF	TRBD2	TRBV29-1	TRBJ2-7	14	.
CASSRLAGGRIYNEQFF	TRBD2	TRBV7-9	TRBJ2-1	17	once
CAISESGLAGELFF	.	TRBV10-3	TRBJ2-2	14	.
CASSLGLAATGELFF	TRBD2	TRBV4-2	TRBJ2-2	15	.
CASSERTSGTIGTQYF	TRBD2	TRBV25-1	TRBJ2-5	16	.
CAWTRSTDTQYF	.	TRBV30	TRBJ2-3	12	few
CASSLPGRPETQYF	TRBD2	TRBV18	TRBJ2-5	14	.
CSVGTVYNEQFF	.	TRBV29-1	TRBJ2-1	12	few
CASSLETSGYNEQFF	TRBD2	TRBV7-6	TRBJ2-1	15	.
CASSERSESSYEQYF	.	TRBV6-1	TRBJ2-7	15	.
CAWSTASGNRYF	TRBD2	TRBV30	TRBJ2-7	12	.
CASSPGTGYGYTF	TRBD1	TRBV6-5	TRBJ1-2	13	.
CASSAGQVETQYF	TRBD1	TRBV28	TRBJ2-5	13	.
CASSLLDYEQFF	.	TRBV5-1	TRBJ2-1	12	few
CASRATSGGSYNEQFF	TRBD2	TRBV11-2	TRBJ2-1	16	few
CASSPSGAGSYGYTF	.	TRBV7-3	TRBJ1-2	15	few
CASSPRGEKLFF	.	TRBV6-5	TRBJ1-4	12	.
CASRDFSYNEQFF	.	TRBV2	TRBJ2-1	13	few
CASSLAGSTDTQYF	.	TRBV5-8	TRBJ2-3	14	.
CASSTRQFEAFF	.	TRBV7-9	TRBJ1-1	12	.
CSALAGGLYNEQFF	TRBD2	TRBV29-1	TRBJ2-1	14	few
CASSLQGPLYGYTF	.	TRBV27	TRBJ1-2	14	few
CASSGPGGAADTQYF	TRBD1	TRBV2	TRBJ2-3	15	few
CASSSRLAGDQQFF	TRBD2	TRBV7-8	TRBJ2-1	14	few
CASSFMLTGGRGKDTQYF	TRBD1	TRBV27	TRBJ2-3	18	few
CASSWTSGYEQFF	TRBD2	TRBV2	TRBJ2-1	13	.
CASSRRGAGGSDEQYF	TRBD2	TRBV7-9	TRBJ2-7	16	few
CASSRDRGRDEQFF	TRBD1	TRBV6-6	TRBJ2-1	14	.
CASSLVGEGYTF	.	TRBV5-1	TRBJ1-2	12	few
CASSLMGAGGTEAFF	TRBD1	TRBV7-3	TRBJ1-1	15	.
CSDEYRDRNYGYTF	TRBD1	TRBV29-1	TRBJ1-2	14	few
CASTSGRANNEQFF	TRBD2	TRBV9	TRBJ2-1	14	.
CASSPVGTDTQYF	.	TRBV18	TRBJ2-3	13	few
CASNRGFAYNEQFF	.	TRBV6-1	TRBJ2-1	14	.
CATSRDTGEQPQHF	.	TRBV15	TRBJ1-5	14	.
CATATGSPGNTIYF	.	TRBV19	TRBJ1-3	14	few